This T cell receptor (beta chain) appears in the sequencing data of a study of lymphopenia after photon versus proton radiotherapy. General study points: Under photons, naive T cells and diversity fell while effector/memory populations rose. After lymphocyte nadir, photon-treated repertoires showed oligoclonal expansion, especially CD8+ Temra. In patients who died, overall survival fell as post-nadir TCR diversity dropped more. Only patients who died were analyzed for survival; proton advantage is unproven.

Profiling relied on immunoSEQ multiplex PCR, and the TCRdb table lists in-frame clones only, not all of them. This sample has approximately 21,000 clones, with about 85% found just once. The germline V gene has CDR1 MNHEY and CDR2 SVGAGI. Between the trimmed V and J ends, which lost 6 bases and 2 bases, there was a span of 11 bases. The CDR3 sequence is 15 residues long. Worth noting for this clone: No antigen is known for it.

The chain recombines TRBV6-5 with TRBJ2-6; D is ambiguous. The sample consisted of peripheral blood, taken from a patient treated with photon-based radiotherapy. This sequence originates from a man aged 55 to 70 with pancreatic cancer. The CDR3 DNA is TGTGCCAGCAGGGAACAGATAACTGGGGCCAACGTCCTGACTTTC. This sequence encodes CASREQITGANVLTF.